This T cell receptor beta chain was recorded in a study of memory CD4+ T cells and cytomegalovirus serostatus. To note about this clone: Its antigen is currently unknown.

The sort gate was single viable CD3+CD4+CD8-CD45RO+ cells for memory CD4+ T cells. Germline V gives CDR1 SGHRS, CDR2 YFSETQ. J was trimmed by 2 bases and V by 3 bases; bases with no gene match: 4. This CDR3 has 15 amino acids. Study-wide findings and caveats: Median bootstrapped AUC for CMV status was around 0.96 originally, less than 0.92 US-trained.

The protocol was immunoSEQ multiplex PCR, while the TCRdb copy is restricted to in-frame clones and leaves out a portion. This sample yields about 61,000 clones, of which roughly 80% are seen a single time; approximately 0.92% belongs to the top ten. The source of this sequence is an adult in good health and CMV-seronegative. The source material was memory CD4+ T cells from blood. V is TRBV5-1 and J is TRBJ2-7, with 11 bases aligning to TRBD2. CDR3 region: CASSYRTSGPYEQYF. In nucleotides, the CDR3 is TGCGCCAGCAGCTACCGGACTAGCGGGCCCTACGAGCAGTACTTC.